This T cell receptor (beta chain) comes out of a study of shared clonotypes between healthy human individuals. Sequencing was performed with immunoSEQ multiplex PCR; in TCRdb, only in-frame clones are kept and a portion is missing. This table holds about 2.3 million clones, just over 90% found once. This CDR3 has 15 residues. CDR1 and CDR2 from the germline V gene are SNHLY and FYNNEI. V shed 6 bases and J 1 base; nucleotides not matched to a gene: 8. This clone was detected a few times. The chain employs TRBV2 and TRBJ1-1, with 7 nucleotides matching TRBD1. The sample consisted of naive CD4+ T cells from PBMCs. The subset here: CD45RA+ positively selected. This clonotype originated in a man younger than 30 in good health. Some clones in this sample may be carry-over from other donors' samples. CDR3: CASSTYRGKNTEAFF. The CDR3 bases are TGTGCCAGCAGCACCTACAGGGGCAAGAACACTGAAGCTTTCTTT.